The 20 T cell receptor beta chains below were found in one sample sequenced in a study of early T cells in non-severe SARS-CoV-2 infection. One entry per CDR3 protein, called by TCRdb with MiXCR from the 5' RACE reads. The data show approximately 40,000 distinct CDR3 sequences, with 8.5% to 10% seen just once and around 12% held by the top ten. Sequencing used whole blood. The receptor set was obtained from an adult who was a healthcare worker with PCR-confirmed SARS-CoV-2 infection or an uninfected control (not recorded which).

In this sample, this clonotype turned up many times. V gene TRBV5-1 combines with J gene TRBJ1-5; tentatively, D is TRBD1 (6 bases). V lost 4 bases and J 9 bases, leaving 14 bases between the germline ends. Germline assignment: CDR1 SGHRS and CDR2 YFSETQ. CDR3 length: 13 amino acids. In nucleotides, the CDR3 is TGCGCCAGCAGCCCGTACGGGGGCGGGCCCCAGCATTTT. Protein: CASSPYGGGPQHF.

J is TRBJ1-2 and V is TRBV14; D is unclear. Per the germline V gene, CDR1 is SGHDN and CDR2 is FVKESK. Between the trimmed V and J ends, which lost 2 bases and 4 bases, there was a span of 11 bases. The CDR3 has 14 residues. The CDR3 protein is CASSQFQSIYGYTF. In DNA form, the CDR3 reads TGTGCCAGCAGCCAATTTCAATCAATCTATGGCTACACCTTC.

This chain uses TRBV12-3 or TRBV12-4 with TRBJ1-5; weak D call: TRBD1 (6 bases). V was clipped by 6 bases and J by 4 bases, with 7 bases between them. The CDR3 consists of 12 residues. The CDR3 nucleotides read TGTGCCAGCAGCACAGGGAATCAGCCCCAGCATTTT. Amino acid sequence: CASSTGNQPQHF.

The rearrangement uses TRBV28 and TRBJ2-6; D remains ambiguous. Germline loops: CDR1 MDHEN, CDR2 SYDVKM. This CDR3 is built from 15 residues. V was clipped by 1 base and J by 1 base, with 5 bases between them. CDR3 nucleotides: TGTGCCAGCAGTTTATTACTGTCTGGGGCCAACGTCCTGACTTTC. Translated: CASSLLLSGANVLTF.

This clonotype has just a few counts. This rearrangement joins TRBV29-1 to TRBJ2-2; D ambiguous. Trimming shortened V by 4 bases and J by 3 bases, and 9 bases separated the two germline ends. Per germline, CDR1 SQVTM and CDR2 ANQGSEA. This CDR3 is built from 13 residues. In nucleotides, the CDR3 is TGCAGCGTTGGAAGGCCACACACCGGGGAGCTGTTTTTT. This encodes CSVGRPHTGELFF.

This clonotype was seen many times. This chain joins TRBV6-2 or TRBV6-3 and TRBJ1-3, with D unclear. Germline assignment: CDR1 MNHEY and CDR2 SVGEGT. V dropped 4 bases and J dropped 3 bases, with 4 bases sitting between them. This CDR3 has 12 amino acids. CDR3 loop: CASSSNGNTIYF. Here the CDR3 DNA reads TGTGCCAGCAGTTCAAATGGAAACACCATATATTTT.

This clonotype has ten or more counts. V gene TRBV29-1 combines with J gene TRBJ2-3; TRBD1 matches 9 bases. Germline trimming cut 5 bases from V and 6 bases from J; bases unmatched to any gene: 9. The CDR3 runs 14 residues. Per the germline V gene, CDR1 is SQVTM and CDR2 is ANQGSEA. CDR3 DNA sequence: TGCAGCGTTACCCGGGACAGGGCAAGCGATACGCAGTATTTT. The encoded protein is CSVTRDRASDTQYF.

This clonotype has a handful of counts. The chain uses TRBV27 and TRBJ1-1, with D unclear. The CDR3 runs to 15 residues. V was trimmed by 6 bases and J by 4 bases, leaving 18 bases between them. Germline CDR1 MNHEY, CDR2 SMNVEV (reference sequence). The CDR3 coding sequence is TGTGCCAGCAGCCCTCTCTGGGAGAAAGGCACTGAAGCTTTCTTT. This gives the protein CASSPLWEKGTEAFF.

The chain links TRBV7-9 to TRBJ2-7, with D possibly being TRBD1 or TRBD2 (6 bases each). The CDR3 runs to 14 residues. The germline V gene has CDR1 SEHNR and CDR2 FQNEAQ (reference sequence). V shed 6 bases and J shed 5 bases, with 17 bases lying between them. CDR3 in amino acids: CASRRDTTLHEQYF. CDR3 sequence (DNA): TGTGCCAGCAGGCGGGACACCACACTCCACGAGCAGTACTTC.

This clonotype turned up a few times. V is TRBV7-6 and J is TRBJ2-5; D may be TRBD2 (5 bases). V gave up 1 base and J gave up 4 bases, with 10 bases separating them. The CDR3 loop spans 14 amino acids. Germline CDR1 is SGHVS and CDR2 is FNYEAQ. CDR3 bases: TGTGCCAGCAGCTTAGTCTCACGGGGAGAGACCCAGTACTTC. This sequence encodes CASSLVSRGETQYF. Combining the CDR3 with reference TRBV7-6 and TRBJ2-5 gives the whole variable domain GAGVSQSPRYKVTKRGQDVALRCDPISGHVSLYWYRQALGQGPEFLTYFNYEAQQDKSGLPNDRFSAERPEGSISTLTIQRTEQRDSAMYRCASSLVSRGETQYFGPGTRLLVL.

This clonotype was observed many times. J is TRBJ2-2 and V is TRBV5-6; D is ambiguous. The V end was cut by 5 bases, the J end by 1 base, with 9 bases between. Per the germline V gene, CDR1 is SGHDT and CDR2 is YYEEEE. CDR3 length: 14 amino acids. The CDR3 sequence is CASRNTGNTGELFF. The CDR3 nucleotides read TGTGCCAGCAGAAATACGGGGAACACCGGGGAGCTGTTTTTT.

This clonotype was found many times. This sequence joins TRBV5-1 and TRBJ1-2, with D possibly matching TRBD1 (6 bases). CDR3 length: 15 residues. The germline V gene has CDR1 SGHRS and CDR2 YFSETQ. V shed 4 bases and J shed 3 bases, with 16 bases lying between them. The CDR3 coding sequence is TGCGCCAGCAGCCCCAGAGGGGGGAAGGACTATGGCTACACCTTC. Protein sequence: CASSPRGGKDYGYTF.

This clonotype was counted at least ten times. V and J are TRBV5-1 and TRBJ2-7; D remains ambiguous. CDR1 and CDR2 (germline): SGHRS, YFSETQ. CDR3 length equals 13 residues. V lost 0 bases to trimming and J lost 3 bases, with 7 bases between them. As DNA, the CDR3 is TGCGCCAGCAGCTTGGACACGGTCTACGAGCAGTACTTC. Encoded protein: CASSLDTVYEQYF.

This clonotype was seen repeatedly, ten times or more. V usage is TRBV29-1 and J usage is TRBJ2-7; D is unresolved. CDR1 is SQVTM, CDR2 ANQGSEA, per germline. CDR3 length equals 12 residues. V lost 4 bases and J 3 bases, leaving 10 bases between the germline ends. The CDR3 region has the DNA TGCAGCGTTGCGCCCACTGACTACGAGCAGTACTTC. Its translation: CSVAPTDYEQYF.

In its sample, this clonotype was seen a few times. For the CDR3, the DNA is TGTGCCAGCAGGGCCACAGGGGGCGGTCTGAACATTCAGTACTTC. Encoded protein: CASRATGGGLNIQYF. This rearrangement joins TRBV6-6 to TRBJ2-4, with TRBD1 matching over 9 bases. Germline-derived CDR1 and CDR2 are MNHNY and SVGAGI (reference sequence). The CDR3 is 15 residues long. J lost 7 bases, V lost 6 bases, and 10 bases had no gene match.

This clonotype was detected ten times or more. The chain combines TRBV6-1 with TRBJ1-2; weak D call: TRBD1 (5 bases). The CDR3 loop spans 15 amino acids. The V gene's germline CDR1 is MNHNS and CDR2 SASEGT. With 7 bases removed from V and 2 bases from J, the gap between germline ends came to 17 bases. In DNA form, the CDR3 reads TGTGCCAGCACCCTAACGGGGGGAATGAACTATGGCTACACCTTC. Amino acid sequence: CASTLTGGMNYGYTF.

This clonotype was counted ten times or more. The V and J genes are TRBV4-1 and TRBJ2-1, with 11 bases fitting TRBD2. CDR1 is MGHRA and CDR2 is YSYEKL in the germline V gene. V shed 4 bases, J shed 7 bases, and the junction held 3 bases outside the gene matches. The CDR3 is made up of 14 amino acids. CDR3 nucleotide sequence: TGCGCCAGCAGCCTCCGACTAGCGGGGAATGAGCAGTTCTTC. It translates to CASSLRLAGNEQFF.

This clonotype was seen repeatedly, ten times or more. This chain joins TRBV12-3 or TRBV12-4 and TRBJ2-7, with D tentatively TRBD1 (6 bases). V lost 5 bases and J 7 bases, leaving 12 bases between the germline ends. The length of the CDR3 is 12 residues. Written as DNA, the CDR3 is TGTGCCAGCAGTGGGCAGGGGTGGGAGCAGTACTTC. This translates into CASSGQGWEQYF.

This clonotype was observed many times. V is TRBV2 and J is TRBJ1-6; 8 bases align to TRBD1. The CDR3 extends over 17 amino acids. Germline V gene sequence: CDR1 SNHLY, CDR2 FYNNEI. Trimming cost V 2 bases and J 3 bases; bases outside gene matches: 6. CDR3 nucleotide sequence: TGTGCCAGCAGTGAACCGACAGGGGCTAGCTATAATTCACCCCTCCACTTT. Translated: CASSEPTGASYNSPLHF.

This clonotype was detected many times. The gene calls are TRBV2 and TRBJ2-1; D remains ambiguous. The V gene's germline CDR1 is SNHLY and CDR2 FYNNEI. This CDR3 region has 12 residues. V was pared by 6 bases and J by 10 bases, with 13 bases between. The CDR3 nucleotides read TGTGCCAGCAGCCCATTAGGGCACGAGCAGTTCTTC. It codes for CASSPLGHEQFF.